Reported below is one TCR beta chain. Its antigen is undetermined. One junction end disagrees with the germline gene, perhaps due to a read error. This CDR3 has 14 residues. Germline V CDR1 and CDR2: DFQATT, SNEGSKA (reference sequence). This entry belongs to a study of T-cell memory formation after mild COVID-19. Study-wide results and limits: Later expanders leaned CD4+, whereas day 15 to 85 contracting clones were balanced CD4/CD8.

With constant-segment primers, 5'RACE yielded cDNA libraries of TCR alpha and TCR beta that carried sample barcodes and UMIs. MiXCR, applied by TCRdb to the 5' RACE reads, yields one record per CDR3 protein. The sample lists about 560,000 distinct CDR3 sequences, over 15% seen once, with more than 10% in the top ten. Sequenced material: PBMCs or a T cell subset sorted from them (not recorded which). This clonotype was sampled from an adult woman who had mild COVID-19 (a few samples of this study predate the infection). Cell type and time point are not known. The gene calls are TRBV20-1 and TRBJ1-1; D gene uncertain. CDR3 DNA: TGCAGTGCAAGAGAGGGAACGGTGAACACTGAAGCTTTCTTT. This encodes CSAREGTVNTEAFF.